The next 30 T cell receptor beta chains were all read from a single sample in a study of blood T cell repertoires in COVID-19. Produced via immunoSEQ multiplex PCR; TCRdb's table is partial and in-frame only. The data show 250,000 to 350,000 clones, with roughly 88% seen just once and 3% held by the top ten. Sequenced: peripheral blood. The receptors shown here come from a woman in her thirties with active or convalescent COVID-19.

The CDR3 spells CASSVGTSGTGDTQYF. For the CDR3, the DNA is TGTGCCAGCAGCGTAGGAACTAGCGGAACTGGAGATACGCAGTATTTT. The chain joins TRBV9 to TRBJ2-3, with TRBD2 identical over 8 bases. Germline CDR1 and CDR2: SGDLS and YYNGEE. The CDR3 spans 16 residues. J gave up 5 bases and V 0 bases, and 8 bases lay outside the gene matches.

This chain links TRBV3-1 (or the pseudogene TRBV3-2) with TRBJ2-1; TRBD2 matches 7 bases. The V gene's germline CDR1 is LGHDT and CDR2 YNNKEL (reference sequence). The V segment lost 4 bases and the J segment 5 bases; nucleotides outside the gene matches: 17. This CDR3 has 18 amino acids. CDR3 bases: TGTGCCAGCAGCCGCCGAATAGGGCTAGCGGAATTTCACAATGAGCAGTTCTTC. Translated, it gives CASSRRIGLAEFHNEQFF.

The V and J genes are TRBV6-2 or TRBV6-3 and TRBJ1-1, with D perhaps matching TRBD1 (6 bases). With 4 bases removed from V and 2 bases from J, the gap between germline ends came to 8 bases. CDR1 is MNHEY and CDR2 is SVGEGT in the germline V gene. CDR3 length: 13 amino acids. Here the CDR3 DNA reads TGTGCCAGCAGTTGGACAGACAACACTGAAGCTTTCTTT. Translation gives CASSWTDNTEAFF.

This CDR3 is CASSFSSGGADTQYF. The CDR3 DNA reads TGTGCCAGCAGTTTTTCTAGCGGGGGGGCCGATACGCAGTATTTT. J is TRBJ2-3 and V is TRBV6-5; 12 nucleotides agree with TRBD2. Per germline, CDR1 MNHEY and CDR2 SVGAGI. The V gene end was trimmed by 4 bases and the J gene end by 6 bases; junction bases not matched to a gene: 5. CDR3 length: 15 residues.

This clone was seen a few times. The chain combines TRBV7-9 with TRBJ2-2; tentative D call: TRBD2 (6 bases). Germline CDR1 and CDR2: SEHNR and FQNEAQ (reference sequence). Trimming pared 1 base from V and 6 bases from J, leaving 12 bases between. This CDR3 comprises 15 residues. CDR3 in DNA: TGTGCCAGCAGCTTAGTCGGGACTGGGGCCGGGGAGCTGTTTTTT. This gives the protein CASSLVGTGAGELFF. Full variable domain (remainder filled in from reference TRBV7-9 and TRBJ2-2): DTGVSQNPRHKITKRGQNVTFRCDPISEHNRLYWYRQTLGQGPEFLTYFQNEAQLEKSRLLSDRFSAERPKGSFSTLEIQRTEQGDSAMYLCASSLVGTGAGELFFGEGSRLTVL.

The chain recombines TRBV19 with TRBJ1-4, with D maybe TRBD1 (6 bases). CDR3 length: 15 amino acids. V was cut by 5 bases and J by 8 bases, with 18 bases left in between. Germline CDR1 and CDR2: LNHDA and SQIVND (reference sequence). CDR3 in amino acids: CASSSGHPAWEKLFF. In nucleotides, the CDR3 is TGTGCCAGTAGTTCGGGACATCCCGCCTGGGAAAAACTGTTTTTT.

The CDR3 DNA follows: TGTGCCAGCAGTTACTCGAGGTTAAGCGGTGGCTACACCTTC. Its translation is CASSYSRLSGGYTF. This chain uses TRBV6-5 with TRBJ1-2; D not certain. The V gene's germline CDR1 is MNHEY and CDR2 SVGAGI. The V gene lost 0 bases and the J gene lost 7 bases, with 12 bases spanning the gap. The CDR3 contains 14 residues.

The V gene is TRBV9, the J gene TRBJ1-1; 12 bases agree with TRBD1. J gave up 0 bases and V 3 bases, and 9 bases lay outside the gene matches. The CDR3 totals 18 residues. Germline CDR1 reads SGDLS; CDR2 reads YYNGEE. The CDR3 sequence is CASSATGTGGGMNTEAFF. The DNA for the CDR3 is TGTGCCAGCAGCGCGACGGGGACAGGGGGCGGGATGAACACTGAAGCTTTCTTT.

This clone was observed once. The chain employs TRBV7-3 and TRBJ2-3, with 7 bases aligning to TRBD1. V shed 5 bases, J shed 0 bases, and the junction held 11 bases outside the gene matches. CDR3 size: 17 residues. Germline V gene data show CDR1 as SGHTA and CDR2 as FQGTGA. The DNA for the CDR3 is TGTGCCAGCAGCCCCGGGACAGACACTTCTAGCACAGATACGCAGTATTTT. The encoded protein is CASSPGTDTSSTDTQYF.

This rearrangement joins TRBV4-3 to TRBJ2-5; D might be TRBD2 (5 bases). Germline V gene data show CDR1 as LGHNA and CDR2 as YSLEER. The CDR3 runs 15 residues. The ends were cut back, 4 bases at V and 2 bases at J, with 14 bases in the middle. DNA for the CDR3: TGCGCCAGCAGCCCTGAGGGTGATATACAAGAGACCCAGTACTTC. Protein product: CASSPEGDIQETQYF.

In this sample, this clone turned up once. The chain employs TRBV2 and TRBJ1-2, with 7 bases identical to TRBD1. V dropped 0 bases and J dropped 6; count of bases not matched to a gene: 1. The germline CDR1 and CDR2 sequences are SNHLY and FYNNEI. CDR3 length: 13 residues. The CDR3, as DNA: TGTGCCAGCAGTGAAGCAGGGGGCGATGGCTACACCTTC. This translates into CASSEAGGDGYTF.

V gene TRBV29-1 combines with J gene TRBJ1-1; TRBD1 matches 8 bases. This CDR3 has 16 residues. V shed 6 bases and J 1 base; nucleotides not matched to a gene: 13. The V gene's germline CDR1 is SQVTM and CDR2 ANQGSEA. The CDR3 coding sequence is TGCAGCGTGGGGAGGGGACTTGGACAGGGGAACACTGAAGCTTTCTTT. This sequence encodes CSVGRGLGQGNTEAFF.

The chain couples TRBV9 to TRBJ2-7; D is possibly TRBD1 (6 bases). V was clipped by 0 bases and J by 2 bases, with 12 bases between them. The CDR3 length is 15 residues. The germline V gene encodes CDR1 SGDLS and CDR2 YYNGEE. The CDR3 bases are TGTGCCAGCAGCGTAGGCCCAGGGGCCCCCTACGAGCAGTACTTC. Translating it yields CASSVGPGAPYEQYF.

This clone was recorded only once. V is TRBV4-3 and J is TRBJ1-5; 9 nucleotides line up with TRBD1. CDR3 size: 16 residues. Trimming took 1 base from V and 5 from J; bases not matched to a gene: 6. Germline-derived CDR1 and CDR2 are LGHNA and YSLEER. The CDR3 loop is CASSQGAGTGYQPQHF. As DNA, the CDR3 is TGCGCCAGCAGCCAAGGTGCCGGGACAGGGTATCAGCCCCAGCATTTT.

The chain links TRBV28 to TRBJ2-2; the D is unclear. This CDR3 has 16 amino acids. CDR1 is MDHEN, CDR2 SYDVKM, per germline. V was trimmed by 8 bases and J by 1 base, leaving 17 bases between them. In nucleotides, the CDR3 is TGTGCCAGCCGACTCCCCTTGAGAGGGAACACCGGGGAGCTGTTTTTT. It specifies CASRLPLRGNTGELFF.

This clone was seen a handful of times. The junction shows a germline mismatch at one end, possibly a read error. The chain is built from TRBV30 and TRBJ1-1; 11 nucleotides line up with TRBD1. CDR3 length equals 10 residues. Germline V gives CDR1 GTSNPN, CDR2 SVGIG (reference sequence). CDR3 nucleotide sequence: TGTGCCTCTCCGGGACAGGGGGTTATCTTT. Its protein product is CASPGQGVIF.

The genes are TRBV5-6 and TRBJ1-1; perhaps TRBD1 as D (5 bases). Germline assignment: CDR1 SGHDT and CDR2 YYEEEE. This CDR3 spans 15 amino acids. The germline V and J ends were trimmed by 1 base and 4 bases, with 14 bases remaining between them. In nucleotides, the CDR3 is TGTGCCAGCAGCTTGACTCCGGAGGGACGCACTGAAGCTTTCTTT. This translates into CASSLTPEGRTEAFF.

This chain connects TRBV19 to TRBJ2-2; 7 nucleotides line up with TRBD2. This CDR3 is built from 15 residues. CDR1 and CDR2 from the germline V gene are LNHDA and SQIVND (reference sequence). The junction had 3 bases not matched to a gene; V was cut back by 4 bases and J by 1 base. The CDR3 is CASSKAGWNTGELFF. The CDR3 DNA is TGTGCCAGTAGTAAAGCGGGGTGGAACACCGGGGAGCTGTTTTTT.

This rearrangement joins TRBV10-2 to TRBJ2-1; 15 positions match TRBD2. The CDR3 is made up of 16 amino acids. CDR1 is WSHSY and CDR2 is SAAADI in the germline V gene. V trimming: 7 bases; J trimming: 7 bases; junction bases outside the gene matches: 8. The CDR3 DNA is TGCGCCAGCACCAGGACTAGCGGGGGGGCGGGAAATGAGCAGTTCTTC. It yields the protein CASTRTSGGAGNEQFF.

The genes are TRBV5-1 and TRBJ2-2, with D possibly matching TRBD1 (5 bases). Trimming pared 5 bases from V and 2 bases from J, leaving 7 bases between. CDR3 size: 13 residues. Per germline, CDR1 SGHRS and CDR2 YFSETQ. CDR3 in amino acids: CASRGLNTGELFF. In DNA, the CDR3 is TGCGCCAGCAGGGGGCTTAACACCGGGGAGCTGTTTTTT. Variable domain in full (rest from reference TRBV5-1 and TRBJ2-2): KAGVTQTPRYLIKTRGQQVTLSCSPISGHRSVSWYQQTPGQGLQFLFEYFSETQRNKGNFPGRFSGRQFSNSRSEMNVSTLELGDSALYLCASRGLNTGELFFGEGSRLTVL.

This clone is a singleton in its sample. The gene calls are TRBV27 and TRBJ1-6, with D hard to call. The CDR3 has 17 amino acids. Germline V gene sequence: CDR1 MNHEY, CDR2 SMNVEV (reference sequence). Deletions cut 5 bases from V and 4 bases from J, with 18 bases between. This CDR3 is CASSARLTPPYNSPLHF. CDR3 sequence (DNA): TGTGCCAGCAGTGCCAGGTTGACCCCACCGTATAATTCACCCCTCCACTTT.

The CDR3 region is CASSDGVNTGELFF. CDR3 coding DNA: TGTGCCAGCAGCGACGGGGTGAACACCGGGGAGCTGTTTTTT. The chain employs TRBV9 and TRBJ2-2, with TRBD2 as a possible D gene (5 bases). The CDR3 runs to 14 residues. Trimming took 3 bases from V and 1 from J, leaving 7 bases between them. Germline loops: CDR1 SGDLS, CDR2 YYNGEE.

The chain has TRBV15 and TRBJ2-3; D not certain. The ends were cut back, 4 bases at V and 2 bases at J, with 13 bases in the middle. Germline CDR1 is LNHNV and CDR2 is YYDKDF (reference sequence). This CDR3 comprises 15 residues. The DNA for the CDR3 is TGTGCCACCAGCACCCATCGGTCCTTCACAGATACGCAGTATTTT. It translates to CATSTHRSFTDTQYF. Variable domain in full (rest from reference TRBV15 and TRBJ2-3): DAMVIQNPRYQVTQFGKPVTLSCSQTLNHNVMYWYQQKSSQAPKLLFHYYDKDFNNEADTPDNFQSRRPNTSFCFLDIRSPGLGDTAMYLCATSTHRSFTDTQYFGPGTRLTVL.

The chain is built from TRBV6-5 and TRBJ1-1; 9 bases match TRBD1. Trimming cost V 11 bases and J 0 bases; bases outside gene matches: 10. CDR1 and CDR2 from the germline V gene are MNHEY and SVGAGI. The CDR3 spans 15 residues. DNA of the CDR3: TGTGCCGCCCACCGGGACAGGGCGATGAACACTGAAGCTTTCTTT. This sequence encodes CAAHRDRAMNTEAFF.

The chain uses TRBV21-1 and TRBJ2-7; TRBD1 reflects the table's D call only, with no check against the DNA. TRBV21-1 counts as a pseudogene. There are 16 residues in the CDR3. CDR3 in DNA: TGTGCCAGCAGCAAAGCGGGCAGGGGGTGGTGGAACGAGCAGTACTTC. Its protein is CASSKAGRGWWNEQYF.

This clone appeared a single time. This chain links TRBV7-8 with TRBJ1-3; no reliable D call. In germline, CDR1 is SGHVS, CDR2 FQNEAQ. CDR3 length equals 18 residues. V lost 2 bases and J 1 base, leaving 18 bases between the germline ends. CDR3 sequence: CASSLPGRGLGSGNTIYF. Written as DNA, the CDR3 is TGTGCCAGCAGCTTACCCGGGAGAGGGTTGGGGTCTGGAAACACCATATATTTT.

The chain employs TRBV6-5 and TRBJ1-6; 8 bases line up with TRBD1. Trimming removed 6 bases from V and 7 bases from J; junction bases left unmatched: 2. Germline loops: CDR1 MNHEY, CDR2 SVGAGI. This CDR3 is 13 amino acids long. The DNA for the CDR3 is TGTGCCAGCAGGGACAGGGTGAATTCACCCCTCCACTTT. Amino acid sequence: CASRDRVNSPLHF.

This clone has just one count. This rearrangement joins TRBV18 to TRBJ1-2; 10 nucleotides align to TRBD1. The CDR3 runs to 14 residues. Germline values: CDR1 KGHSH, CDR2 LQKENI. V was clipped by 6 bases and J by 8 bases; unmatched bases: 9. CDR3 DNA: TGTGCCAGCTCGGCGGGACAGGGGAGCCGCGGCTACACCTTC. Amino acid sequence: CASSAGQGSRGYTF.

The CDR3 DNA sequence: TGTGCCAGCAGCCAAAACACGAACACTGAAGCTTTCTTT. It specifies CASSQNTNTEAFF. This sequence joins TRBV6-6 and TRBJ1-1; D is ambiguous. The CDR3 contains 13 residues. In germline, CDR1 is MNHNY, CDR2 SVGAGI (reference sequence). Between the trimmed V and J ends, which lost 6 bases and 1 base, there was a span of 9 bases.

The J gene is TRBJ1-2, the V gene TRBV16; 9 bases line up with TRBD1. This CDR3 is built from 13 residues. Losses at the gene ends were 4 bases for V and 5 bases for J; bases not matched to a gene: 2. Per the germline V gene, CDR1 is KGHSY and CDR2 is FQNENV. Here the CDR3 reads CASSRGQGYGYTF. As DNA, the CDR3 is TGTGCCAGCAGCCGGGGACAGGGATATGGCTACACCTTC.